The source of this T cell receptor beta chain is a study of blood T cell repertoires in COVID-19 (TCRdb year 2020). In terms of the full investigation: The collaborator samples originated in the United States, Italy and Spain and spanned the acute and convalescent phases of COVID-19. The material from the prospective study consisted of cDNA or gDNA derived from T cells, B-cell-depleted T cells, or PBMCs. Subjects who had been exposed to COVID-19, were actively infected with it, or had recovered from it provided the deeply sampled blood TCRbeta repertoires that made up the dataset. The repertoires were made available in a free public database intended to serve as a resource for research on the immune response to SARS-CoV-2. Samples were obtained from the ongoing ImmuneRACE study (first 160 participants) and from approximately 1,200 subjects provided by 6 global collaborators. The sample metadata nearly always contained a de-identified subject ID, COVID-19 status, age in years and sex. Where HLA class I and class II types were available, the types were taken from metadata supplied by the sample provider, not from assay-based typing.

Summary of the overall study and its limitations: How much clinical and demographic metadata was included differed by source and by participant, and the metadata was provided uncurated.

Per the germline V gene (reference sequence), LGHDT is the CDR1 and YNNKEL is the CDR2. The CDR3 sequence holds 14 residues, the cysteine and phenylalanine included. Only the CDR3 DNA is retained, 42 bases long and in frame from the first base. A distance of 9 bases separates the germline ends of V and J, which lose 1 base and 2 bases respectively. Whole blood was collected in K2EDTA tubes by collaborating institutions according to the institutions' own protocols. For TCRbeta analysis, collaborators shipped samples as frozen whole blood, isolated PBMCs, or DNA extracted from either of those sample types. As regards this clone: It lacks a known antigen. Base quality data are lacking; no much larger clone is found one base away.

TCRbeta CDR3 regions were amplified from genomic DNA using the immunoSEQ Assay, a bias-controlled multiplex PCR. In the source study's methods: The number of nucleated cells in each sample was estimated from the amplification of reference gene primers within the assay. To quantify the absolute abundance of each unique TCRbeta CDR3 rearrangement, sequence reads were collapsed and filtered. For each sample, productive Simpson clonality was calculated as the square root of Simpson's diversity index across productive rearrangements. TCRdb stores this immuneACCESS table with in-frame sequences only. Part of the clones is absent; in the studies checked, under half of the shortfall reflects unresolved V genes, and no reason is known for the rest. The DNA was the basis for D and trimming; V, J and clone size are from that table. This sample is represented by 100,000 or so clones; 85% to 95% of them were singletons. The leading ten clones occupy 5% to 6% of the sample.

The sequence derives from a man in his fifties or sixties with active COVID-19. The receptor chain draws on TRBV3-1 (or the pseudogene TRBV3-2) and TRBJ2-7; matching of 5 bases hints at TRBD2 as the D gene. Sequenced material: peripheral blood. The CDR3 region: CASSQAVGAYEQYF. In nucleotide form, the sequence is TGTGCCAGCAGCCAAGCCGTCGGGGCCTACGAGCAGTACTTC.